Below, 27 T cell receptor beta chains from the same sample are listed, as sequenced in a study of T cell responses to AZD1222 COVID-19 vaccine. Assay used: immunoSEQ multiplex PCR; TCRdb lists only in-frame clones, some missing. Here the sample spans 90,000 to 120,000 clones, approximately 86% being singletons. This material consisted of peripheral blood, taken on day 0 of AZD1222 vaccination. The receptor set was obtained from an adult in good health.

CDR3 nucleotide sequence: TGTGCCAGCTCAGAAAGGACAGGGGCTTCCTATGGCTACACCTTC. Translating gives CASSERTGASYGYTF. The chain carries TRBV18 and TRBJ1-2; 9 nucleotides align to TRBD1. The CDR3 has 15 amino acids. Trimming took 5 bases from V and 4 from J; bases not matched to a gene: 8. From germline, CDR1 is KGHSH and CDR2 LQKENI.

The CDR3 DNA reads as TGTGCCAGTAGTATAATGGGATGGAACACCATATATTTT. This translates into CASSIMGWNTIYF. The chain employs TRBV19 and TRBJ1-3; D gene uncertain. The CDR3 sequence is 13 residues long. Germline V gene lookup returns CDR1 LNHDA and CDR2 SQIVND (reference sequence). V dropped 2 bases and J dropped 7 bases, with 9 bases sitting between them. The variable domain in full, completed from reference TRBV19 and TRBJ1-3, reads DGGITQSPKYLFRKEGQNVTLSCEQNLNHDAMYWYRQDPGQGLRLIYYSQIVNDFQKGDIAEGYSVSREKKESFPLTVTSAQKNPTAFYLCASSIMGWNTIYFGEGSWLTVV.

The rearrangement joins TRBV19 to TRBJ1-1, with 9 nucleotides matching TRBD1. V was clipped by 7 bases and J by 0 bases; unmatched bases: 18. CDR1 and CDR2 from the germline V gene are LNHDA and SQIVND (reference sequence). The CDR3 has 19 amino acids. This CDR3 is CASTRTGDRRSRVNTEAFF. CDR3 DNA sequence: TGTGCCAGTACCCGGACAGGGGATCGACGCTCGAGGGTGAACACTGAAGCTTTCTTT.

This clone was seen just once. The V and J genes are TRBV30 and TRBJ2-5; 11 nucleotides match TRBD1. The V gene's germline CDR1 is GTSNPN and CDR2 SVGIG (reference sequence). The CDR3 loop spans 14 amino acids. Trimming cost V 5 bases and J 4 bases; bases outside gene matches: 6. Written as DNA, the CDR3 is TGTGCCTGGGGGACAGGGGGTTACCGAGAGACCCAGTACTTC. Protein product: CAWGTGGYRETQYF.

In this sample, this clone turned up a few times. V usage is TRBV5-4 and J usage is TRBJ2-7; the D gene is possibly TRBD1 (5 bases). The CDR3 consists of 14 residues. Germline-derived CDR1 and CDR2 are SGHNT and YYREEE (reference sequence). V lost 1 base to trimming and J lost 0 bases, with 8 bases between them. CDR3 protein: CASSLRQSSYEQYF. CDR3 in DNA: TGTGCCAGCAGCTTGAGACAGAGCTCCTACGAGCAGTACTTC.

The DNA of the CDR3 is TGTGCCACCAGCAGAGGCTCAGGGTCGGGCGGGGAGCTGTTTTTT. Amino acid sequence: CATSRGSGSGGELFF. The V and J genes are TRBV15 and TRBJ2-2; weak D call: TRBD1 (5 bases). V was trimmed by 1 base and J by 7 bases, leaving 13 bases between them. The CDR3 consists of 15 residues. Germline loops: CDR1 LNHNV, CDR2 YYDKDF (reference sequence).

The chain couples TRBV19 to TRBJ2-3, with 11 bases lining up with TRBD1. The J segment lost 4 bases and the V segment lost 7 bases, leaving 4 bases of the junction unmatched. The CDR3 is 14 amino acids. CDR1 LNHDA and CDR2 SQIVND come from the germline V gene (reference sequence). The CDR3 here is CASMRTGGADTQYF. CDR3 nucleotides: TGTGCCAGTATGAGGACAGGGGGCGCAGATACGCAGTATTTT.

The V gene is TRBV30, the J gene TRBJ1-1; D remains ambiguous. Trimming took off 0 bases at V and 1 base at J, with 9 bases between the two ends. This CDR3 is 14 amino acids long. Looked up from germline, CDR1 is GTSNPN and CDR2 is SVGIG (reference sequence). CDR3 sequence: CAWSVLDGNTEAFF. The CDR3 coding sequence is TGTGCCTGGAGTGTACTTGACGGGAACACTGAAGCTTTCTTT.

The CDR3 DNA reads TGTGCCAGCAGTGAAGGGGGAGGGGAAAATTCACCCCTCCACTTT. This sequence encodes CASSEGGGENSPLHF. This rearrangement joins TRBV2 to TRBJ1-6; possibly TRBD1 for D (5 bases). The CDR3 length is 15 residues. The V end lost 1 base, the J end lost 7 bases, and 11 bases lay between the germline ends. Germline V gives CDR1 SNHLY, CDR2 FYNNEI.

V usage is TRBV9 and J usage is TRBJ2-3, with 9 bases identical to TRBD2. Germline assignment: CDR1 SGDLS and CDR2 YYNGEE. V dropped 3 bases and J dropped 2; count of bases not matched to a gene: 10. The CDR3 runs 17 residues. The CDR3 loop reads CASSAEVAGDSTDTQYF. The CDR3, as DNA: TGTGCCAGCAGCGCGGAGGTAGCGGGGGATTCCACAGATACGCAGTATTTT. Together with reference TRBV9 and TRBJ2-3, the CDR3 gives the full variable domain: DSGVTQTPKHLITATGQRVTLRCSPRSGDLSVYWYQQSLDQGLQFLIQYYNGEERAKGNILERFSAQQFPDLHSELNLSSLELGDSALYFCASSAEVAGDSTDTQYFGPGTRLTVL.

This sequence joins TRBV5-1 and TRBJ1-4, with D possibly being TRBD1 (6 bases). Germline CDR1 is SGHRS and CDR2 is YFSETQ. The CDR3 sequence is 19 residues long. V shed 4 bases and J shed 6 bases, with 28 bases lying between them. For the CDR3, the DNA is TGCGCCAGCAGCAGAAGAAAGGGACTCCTCCCAGGGGTGGATGAAAAACTGTTTTTT. Amino acids: CASSRRKGLLPGVDEKLFF. The full variable domain, its missing parts supplied by reference TRBV5-1 and TRBJ1-4, is KAGVTQTPRYLIKTRGQQVTLSCSPISGHRSVSWYQQTPGQGLQFLFEYFSETQRNKGNFPGRFSGRQFSNSRSEMNVSTLELGDSALYLCASSRRKGLLPGVDEKLFFGSGTQLSVL.

V and J are TRBV7-9 and TRBJ1-1; D call uncertain. Trimming removed 2 bases from V and 3 bases from J, with 7 bases in between. The CDR3 is 13 amino acids. Germline V gene sequence: CDR1 SEHNR, CDR2 FQNEAQ (reference sequence). CDR3 loop: CASSLTGYTEAFF. The CDR3 region has the DNA TGTGCCAGCAGCTTAACGGGCTACACTGAAGCTTTCTTT.

V usage is TRBV18 and J usage is TRBJ1-3; tentative D call: TRBD1 (5 bases). CDR3 length: 15 amino acids. V lost 2 bases to trimming and J lost 7 bases, with 15 bases between them. CDR1 and CDR2 (germline): KGHSH, LQKENI. The CDR3: CASSPRAREENTIYF. For the CDR3, the DNA is TGTGCCAGCTCACCAAGGGCCAGGGAGGAGAACACCATATATTTT.

The J gene is TRBJ2-2, the V gene TRBV19; the match to TRBD2 covers 9 bases. CDR1 is LNHDA and CDR2 is SQIVND in the germline V gene (reference sequence). This CDR3 is built from 14 residues. V lost 6 bases, J lost 4 bases, and 3 bases stayed unmatched. CDR3 sequence (DNA): TGTGCCAGTAGGCGGGGGGGCCTCACCGGGGAGCTGTTTTTT. It codes for CASRRGGLTGELFF. Complete variable domain (other parts from reference TRBV19 and TRBJ2-2): DGGITQSPKYLFRKEGQNVTLSCEQNLNHDAMYWYRQDPGQGLRLIYYSQIVNDFQKGDIAEGYSVSREKKESFPLTVTSAQKNPTAFYLCASRRGGLTGELFFGEGSRLTVL.

The chain recombines TRBV4-1 with TRBJ2-7; TRBD1 agrees at 9 bases. Trimming at V came to 2 bases and at J to 5 bases, leaving 7 bases not matched to a gene. From germline, CDR1 is MGHRA and CDR2 YSYEKL. The CDR3 is made up of 15 amino acids. CDR3 residues: CASSQLDRGMNEQYF. The CDR3 DNA follows: TGCGCCAGCAGCCAACTGGACAGGGGAATGAACGAGCAGTACTTC.

The rearrangement uses TRBV19 and TRBJ1-5; D ambiguous. Per germline, CDR1 LNHDA and CDR2 SQIVND (reference sequence). The V and J ends lost 1 base and 7 bases respectively, with 11 bases between them. CDR3 length: 14 residues. This CDR3 is CASSIVGIRQPQHF. The CDR3 DNA reads TGTGCCAGTAGTATAGTTGGGATAAGGCAGCCCCAGCATTTT.

The genes are TRBV7-2 and TRBJ2-7; unclear D gene. V lost 1 base to trimming and J lost 0 bases, with 7 bases between them. The CDR3 is 14 amino acids. Germline loops: CDR1 SGHTA, CDR2 FQGNSA. CDR3 bases: TGTGCCAGCAGCTTAGACCGGAGCTCCTACGAGCAGTACTTC. Translation: CASSLDRSSYEQYF.

The rearrangement uses TRBV20-1 and TRBJ2-7, with a weak D call TRBD2 (5 bases). This CDR3 comprises 13 residues. Germline assignment: CDR1 DFQATT and CDR2 SNEGSKA (reference sequence). V was cut by 3 bases and J by 5 bases, with 14 bases left in between. This CDR3 reads CSASRGSGDEQYF. Here the CDR3 DNA reads TGCAGTGCTAGTCGCGGGTCGGGTGACGAGCAGTACTTC.

This clone has just a few counts. V is TRBV12-3 or TRBV12-4 and J is TRBJ1-2, with D possibly being TRBD1 (6 bases). V shed 6 bases and J shed 10 bases, with 15 bases lying between them. The CDR3 extends over 12 amino acids. The CDR3 protein is CASRVGGGDYTF. CDR3 sequence (DNA): TGTGCCAGCAGAGTAGGGGGGGGAGACTACACCTTC.

This rearrangement joins TRBV19 to TRBJ1-1; D gene unclear. The germline V gene encodes CDR1 LNHDA and CDR2 SQIVND (reference sequence). Trimming left V 9 bases short and J 4 bases short, with 15 bases between. The CDR3 is made up of 13 amino acids. CDR3 coding DNA: TGTGCCAGCTCCCCTGACCCGGGCACTGAAGCTTTCTTT. It codes for CASSPDPGTEAFF.

The chain uses TRBV30 and TRBJ1-2; no reliable D call. The germline gives CDR1 GTSNPN, CDR2 SVGIG (reference sequence). Trimming shortened V by 0 bases and J by 2 bases, and 13 bases separated the two germline ends. CDR3 length: 15 amino acids. The CDR3 region is CAWSVPGYENYGYTF. In DNA, the CDR3 is TGTGCCTGGAGTGTACCTGGGTATGAGAACTATGGCTACACCTTC.

The gene calls are TRBV10-3 and TRBJ2-1; 12 bases map to TRBD2. V lost 6 bases to trimming and J lost 10 bases; unmatched junction nucleotides: 7. This CDR3 spans 14 amino acids. Germline CDR1 reads ENHRY; CDR2 reads SYGVKD. The CDR3 region has the DNA TGTGCCATCAGCGCTAGCGGGGGGGGGACGGAGCAGTTCTTC. Residues: CAISASGGGTEQFF.

The chain links TRBV7-9 to TRBJ2-1, with D tentatively TRBD2 (5 bases). Deletions cut 1 base from V and 6 bases from J, with 7 bases between. The germline V gene encodes CDR1 SEHNR and CDR2 FQNEAQ (reference sequence). The CDR3 runs 13 residues. CDR3 nucleotide sequence: TGTGCCAGCAGCTTAGGCGGGCTCAATGAGCAGTTCTTC. Translated, it gives CASSLGGLNEQFF.

A note on this clone: An end of the junction does not agree with germline; a read error may underlie this. CDR3 nucleotides: TGTGTCAGCAGTTTCAACAAACAGGGAGGGGGGAATCAGCCCCAGCATTTT. Its translation: CVSSFNKQGGGNQPQHF. The chain uses TRBV27 and TRBJ1-5; TRBD1 is a possible D gene (6 bases). From germline, CDR1 is MNHEY and CDR2 SMNVEV (reference sequence). This CDR3 is 17 amino acids long.

The chain has TRBV2 and TRBJ1-2, with D possibly being TRBD1 (5 bases). The V gene's germline CDR1 is SNHLY and CDR2 FYNNEI. The CDR3 is 13 residues long. Trimming pared 7 bases from V and 0 bases from J, leaving 9 bases between. Here the CDR3 DNA reads TGTGCCAGCACCTTCAGGGCTAACTATGGCTACACCTTC. It encodes CASTFRANYGYTF.

CDR3 amino acids: CASSNFFSRGYTF. The CDR3 DNA sequence: TGTGCCAGTAGTAACTTTTTTAGCCGGGGCTACACCTTC. V usage is TRBV19 and J usage is TRBJ1-2; D gene uncertain. Trimming left V 4 bases short and J 8 bases short, with 14 bases between. Germline assignment: CDR1 LNHDA and CDR2 SQIVND (reference sequence). The CDR3 is made up of 13 amino acids. Based on the CDR3 plus reference TRBV19 and TRBJ1-2, the full variable domain is DGGITQSPKYLFRKEGQNVTLSCEQNLNHDAMYWYRQDPGQGLRLIYYSQIVNDFQKGDIAEGYSVSREKKESFPLTVTSAQKNPTAFYLCASSNFFSRGYTFGSGTRLTVV.

Comment on this clone: At the DNA level, this CDR3 is encoded by other sequences in the same sample as well. J is TRBJ1-5 and V is TRBV19; D is undetermined. There are 14 residues in the CDR3. V lost 2 bases and J lost 3, with 8 bases in between. Germline CDR1 LNHDA, CDR2 SQIVND (reference sequence). The CDR3 bases are TGTGCCAGTAGTATATCCGGGGACAATCAGCCCCAGCATTTT. Residues: CASSISGDNQPQHF.